The clone carrying this TCR beta chain was seen repeatedly, ten times or more. What it recognizes is unknown. The sample originates from a study of blood T cells in healthy people across ages. A sample-barcoded 5' primer and a J-beta primer mix were used in a second PCR of about 7 to 12 cycles. A single record per CDR3 protein comes from TCRdb applying MiXCR to the 5' RACE reads. The table lists around 620,000 distinct CDR3 sequences, 25% to 30% of them singletons. The CDR3 is 15 amino acids. The V gene lost 0 bases and the J gene lost 4 bases, with 16 bases spanning the gap. Germline CDR1 reads DFQATT; CDR2 reads SNEGSKA (reference sequence). Broader study findings: Observed TCR beta diversity per million T cells went down as age went up. This fall followed a roughly linear course with age.

The rearrangement uses TRBV20-1 and TRBJ2-7; D is possibly TRBD2 (6 bases). This clonotype originated in a woman in her 70s in good health. The specimen was blood. In DNA, the CDR3 is TGCAGTGCTAGAGATCCCAGCGGAGGAGGGTACGAGCAGTACTTC. This translates into CSARDPSGGGYEQYF.